These T cell receptor beta chains were read from a single sample in a study of T cell responses to AZD1222 COVID-19 vaccine. The method was immunoSEQ multiplex PCR; TCRdb's version includes in-frame clones alone and lacks a portion of them. This table holds about 140,000 clones, 89% found once. The source was peripheral blood, collected on day 0 of AZD1222 vaccination. The source is an adult in good health. Both conserved end residues are part of each CDR3. A D gene is named only where the DNA matches it firmly. Not every row has a clone size; where given, it reads once, few, many or a size class.

size: once
D: TRBD2
J: TRBJ2-7
V: TRBV11-2
DNA: TGTGCCAGCAGCTTAGCGGGGACTAGCCTTCTTCGCGAGCAGTACTTC
CDR3: CASSLAGTSLLREQYF

size: -
D: TRBD1
J: TRBJ1-1
V: TRBV18
DNA: TGTGCCAGCTCACCACCCCCCTCGGGGACAGGGAAGGCTTTCTTT
CDR3: CASSPPPSGTGKAFF

size: -
D: TRBD1
J: TRBJ1-5
V: TRBV15
DNA: TGTGCCACCAGCAGAGACAGGGGGCGTCATCAGCCCCAGCATTTT
CDR3: CATSRDRGRHQPQHF

size: -
D: TRBD1
J: TRBJ1-1
V: TRBV5-6
DNA: TGTGCCAGCAGCTTCGCCGGGACAGCTTTTGAAGCTTTCTTT
CDR3: CASSFAGTAFEAFF

size: -
D: -
J: TRBJ1-5
V: TRBV15
DNA: TGTGCCACCAGCAGAGACCCCCCACTATTTAGCAATCAGCCCCAGCATTTT
CDR3: CATSRDPPLFSNQPQHF

size: -
D: -
J: TRBJ2-7
V: TRBV13
DNA: TGTGCCAGCAGCTTAAAGGGGATCCCCGAGCAGTACTTC
CDR3: CASSLKGIPEQYF

size: -
D: TRBD2
J: TRBJ2-7
V: TRBV6-2/TRBV6-3
DNA: TGTGCCAGCAGTTTAACTAGCGGAGGGTCCTACGAGCAGTACTTC
CDR3: CASSLTSGGSYEQYF

size: -
D: -
J: TRBJ2-5
V: TRBV2
DNA: TGTGCCAGCAGGCAAGAGACCCAGTACTTC
CDR3: CASRQETQYF

size: -
D: -
J: TRBJ1-2
V: TRBV3-1/TRBV3-2
DNA: TGTGCCAGCAGCCGAACAGGTGTTAACTATGGCTACACCTTC
CDR3: CASSRTGVNYGYTF

size: -
D: TRBD1
J: TRBJ1-2
V: TRBV5-1
DNA: TGCGCCAGCAGCGGGGGGGACAGAGAATATGGCTACACCTTC
CDR3: CASSGGDREYGYTF

size: -
D: TRBD2
J: TRBJ2-7
V: TRBV5-1
DNA: TGCGCCAGCAGCTTTCCGGGACTACCTTCGTACGAGCAGTACTTC
CDR3: CASSFPGLPSYEQYF

size: -
D: TRBD1
J: TRBJ1-2
V: TRBV28
DNA: TGTGCCACGGACAGGTCCTTAACTACTAACTATGGCTACACCTTC
CDR3: CATDRSLTTNYGYTF

size: -
D: -
J: TRBJ2-1
V: TRBV5-4
DNA: TGTGCCAGCAGCTCCGGACTGGGACATACCTACAATGAGCAGTTCTTC
CDR3: CASSSGLGHTYNEQFF

size: -
D: TRBD2
J: TRBJ2-3
V: TRBV9
DNA: TGTGCCAGCCACCCGGGAGCGGGAACAGATACGCAGTATTTT
CDR3: CASHPGAGTDTQYF

size: -
D: -
J: TRBJ2-1
V: TRBV13
DNA: TGTGCCAGCCTAGAGAGCTCCTACAATGAGCAGTTCTTC
CDR3: CASLESSYNEQFF

size: once
D: -
J: TRBJ1-5
V: TRBV7-2
DNA: TGTGCCAGCAGCTCCCAACACCATAGCAATCAGCCCCAGCATTTT
CDR3: CASSSQHHSNQPQHF

size: -
D: -
J: TRBJ2-7
V: TRBV18
DNA: TGTGCCAGCTCACCAGAGGCAAGCCACTACGAGCAGTACTTC
CDR3: CASSPEASHYEQYF

size: -
D: TRBD1
J: TRBJ2-3
V: TRBV11-3
DNA: TGTGCCAGCAGCTTGGACAGGAGCACAGATACGCAGTATTTT
CDR3: CASSLDRSTDTQYF

size: -
D: TRBD1
J: TRBJ1-5
V: TRBV10-2
DNA: TGCGCCAGCCGGGACAGAGGCAATCAGCCCCAGCATTTT
CDR3: CASRDRGNQPQHF

size: once
D: -
J: TRBJ2-5
V: TRBV5-1
DNA: TGCGCCAGCGGACGGACGTCCCAGGAGACCCAGTACTTC
CDR3: CASGRTSQETQYF

size: -
D: TRBD1
J: TRBJ1-4
V: TRBV19
DNA: TGTGCCAGTAGTCCCTCGGAACAGGGGTATGAAAAACTGTTTTTT
CDR3: CASSPSEQGYEKLFF

size: -
D: -
J: TRBJ1-1
V: TRBV28
DNA: TGTGCCAGCAGTCCCCCCCCCGCAGGGTTGGTGAACACTGAAGCTTTCTTT
CDR3: CASSPPPAGLVNTEAFF

size: -
D: TRBD2
J: TRBJ2-3
V: TRBV5-1
DNA: TGCGCCAGCAGCTCCCCTAGCGGGGGTATTGGAGATACGCAGTATTTT
CDR3: CASSSPSGGIGDTQYF

size: -
D: TRBD1
J: TRBJ1-6
V: TRBV11-1
DNA: TGTGCCAGCAGCCGGGACAGAAGAAATAATTCACCCCTCCACTTT
CDR3: CASSRDRRNNSPLHF

size: -
D: -
J: TRBJ2-3
V: TRBV7-2
DNA: TGTGCCAGCAGCTTACGGTCAATCCAGCGTAGCACAGATACGCAGTATTTT
CDR3: CASSLRSIQRSTDTQYF

size: -
D: TRBD2
J: TRBJ2-7
V: TRBV6-1
DNA: TGTGCCAGCAGTGAACGCCTAGCGGCGCGAATCCCCTACGAGCAGTACTTC
CDR3: CASSERLAARIPYEQYF

size: -
D: -
J: TRBJ1-5
V: TRBV15
DNA: TGTGCCACCAGCAGTACAGAGGATCAGCCCCAGCATTTT
CDR3: CATSSTEDQPQHF

size: -
D: TRBD1
J: TRBJ1-6
V: TRBV7-8
DNA: TGTGCCAGCAGCCCCGGGACAGGGGTCTATAATTCACCCCTCCACTTT
CDR3: CASSPGTGVYNSPLHF

size: few
D: TRBD1
J: TRBJ1-2
V: TRBV5-1
DNA: TGCGCCAGCAGCTTCGGACAGGGGGCCGGTGGCTACACCTTC
CDR3: CASSFGQGAGGYTF

size: -
D: -
J: TRBJ1-3
V: TRBV19
DNA: TGTGCCAGTAGCCGGGGGGGCGCCATATATTTT
CDR3: CASSRGGAIYF

size: -
D: -
J: TRBJ1-2
V: TRBV27
DNA: TGTGCCAGCAGTCAAGCGCAAGAGGGCGGATATGGCTACACCTTC
CDR3: CASSQAQEGGYGYTF

size: few
D: TRBD1
J: TRBJ2-1
V: TRBV29-1
DNA: TGCAGCGTTTGGGAGACAGGGGGCGATGAGCAGTTCTTC
CDR3: CSVWETGGDEQFF

size: -
D: TRBD1
J: TRBJ1-2
V: TRBV12-3/TRBV12-4
DNA: TGTGCCAGCAGACTGACAGGGGCGAATGGCTACACCTTC
CDR3: CASRLTGANGYTF

size: -
D: -
J: TRBJ2-1
V: TRBV29-1
DNA: TGCAGCGTGGACCACAATGAGCAGTTCTTC
CDR3: CSVDHNEQFF

size: -
D: TRBD1
J: TRBJ1-2
V: TRBV3-1/TRBV3-2
DNA: TGTGCCAGCACCGACAGGGAGTCGACTGGCTACACCTTC
CDR3: CASTDRESTGYTF

size: -
D: -
J: TRBJ2-7
V: TRBV19
DNA: TGTGCCAGTAGAAGGACAGATCAAGCCTACGAGCAGTACTTC
CDR3: CASRRTDQAYEQYF

size: -
D: -
J: TRBJ1-4
V: TRBV5-6
DNA: TGTGCCAGCAGCTTAGGAGGTGGGGGCTATGAAAAACTGTTTTTT
CDR3: CASSLGGGGYEKLFF

size: many
D: TRBD1
J: TRBJ1-1
V: TRBV5-1
DNA: TGCGCCAGCAGCTTACCGGGACAGGGAGTTGAAGCTTTCTTT
CDR3: CASSLPGQGVEAFF

size: -
D: -
J: TRBJ2-7
V: TRBV6-1
DNA: TGTGCCAGCAGTGAAGATGGGGGGACCTACGAGCAGTACTTC
CDR3: CASSEDGGTYEQYF

size: -
D: -
J: TRBJ1-2
V: TRBV5-3
DNA: TGTGCCAGAAGCTTACTTAACGGGAGACGGCGCCTAGCTAACTATGGCTACACCTTC
CDR3: CARSLLNGRRRLANYGYTF

size: -
D: -
J: TRBJ1-3
V: TRBV6-5
DNA: TGTGCCAGCAGTTACAGAGACTCTGGAAACACCATATATTTT
CDR3: CASSYRDSGNTIYF

size: -
D: -
J: TRBJ1-4
V: TRBV29-1
DNA: TGCAGCGTTGAGCAAGGGATCGGAGAAAAACTGTTTTTT
CDR3: CSVEQGIGEKLFF

size: -
D: TRBD1
J: TRBJ1-4
V: TRBV2
DNA: TGTGCCAACCTGGACAGGGTGGATGAAAAACTGTTTTTT
CDR3: CANLDRVDEKLFF

size: -
D: TRBD2
J: TRBJ2-3
V: TRBV7-9
DNA: TGTGCCAGCAGTCAACTAGCGGGGCGAAGCCCAGATACGCAGTATTTT
CDR3: CASSQLAGRSPDTQYF

size: -
D: TRBD1
J: TRBJ2-7
V: TRBV2
DNA: TGTGCCAGCAGTGCCGGGACAGGGTTCTACGAGCAGTACTTC
CDR3: CASSAGTGFYEQYF

size: -
D: TRBD2
J: TRBJ2-1
V: TRBV11-3
DNA: TGTGCCAGCAGCTTAGAATTAGGCCGAGGCGGGAGTTCCTACAATGAGCAGTTCTTC
CDR3: CASSLELGRGGSSYNEQFF

size: -
D: -
J: TRBJ1-2
V: TRBV19
DNA: TGTGCCAGTACCCCGGACAAGTTCTATGGCTACACCTTC
CDR3: CASTPDKFYGYTF

size: -
D: TRBD2
J: TRBJ2-4
V: TRBV19
DNA: TGTGCCAGTAGTGCGGGACTAGCGGCAATAGCCAAAAACATTCAGTACTTC
CDR3: CASSAGLAAIAKNIQYF

size: -
D: -
J: TRBJ1-2
V: TRBV29-1
DNA: TGCAGCGGCTACCTTAGCTATGGCTACACCTTC
CDR3: CSGYLSYGYTF

size: -
D: -
J: TRBJ1-3
V: TRBV27
DNA: TGTGCCAGCAGTCCTCAGGGAGGGGACGGAAACACCATATATTTT
CDR3: CASSPQGGDGNTIYF

size: -
D: -
J: TRBJ1-6
V: TRBV19
DNA: TGTGCCAGTAGTGAGGGGCCCACCCCCCCCCACTTT
CDR3: CASSEGPTPPHF

size: -
D: -
J: TRBJ2-3
V: TRBV5-1
DNA: TGCGCCAGCAGCCCCGGGGTCACAGATACGCAGTATTTT
CDR3: CASSPGVTDTQYF

size: -
D: -
J: TRBJ2-7
V: TRBV15
DNA: TGTGCCACCAGCAGAGATGCGGAGGGGAATCCCTACGAGCAGTACTTC
CDR3: CATSRDAEGNPYEQYF

size: -
D: TRBD2
J: TRBJ2-5
V: TRBV28
DNA: TGTGCCAGCAGTTTAGGTTATATTAGCGGGGGGACCCAGTACTTC
CDR3: CASSLGYISGGTQYF

size: -
D: -
J: TRBJ2-2
V: TRBV5-4
DNA: TGTGCCAGCAGCTGGGATCCCGGAGTGTCGGGGGAGCTGTTTTTT
CDR3: CASSWDPGVSGELFF

size: once
D: -
J: TRBJ2-7
V: TRBV10-3
DNA: TGTGCCACATCGTCCGCTTACGAGCAGTACTTC
CDR3: CATSSAYEQYF

size: -
D: TRBD1
J: TRBJ2-7
V: TRBV4-1
DNA: TGCGCCAGCAGCCAAGTGACAGGGGGCAAGCAGTACTTC
CDR3: CASSQVTGGKQYF

size: -
D: -
J: TRBJ1-6
V: TRBV2
DNA: TGTGCCGGCTCGGTACAGGACCATTCACCCCTCCACTTT
CDR3: CAGSVQDHSPLHF

size: few
D: TRBD1
J: TRBJ2-7
V: TRBV9
DNA: TGTGCCAGCAGCGCCCGCACAGGGGGCTTCTACGAGCAGTACTTC
CDR3: CASSARTGGFYEQYF